This TCR beta chain was obtained from a study of cytomegalovirus exposure and HLA in healthy donors. Study-wide results and caveats: Earlier findings revealed that most TCR beta V segments proved productive either about 87% or about 30% of the time.

To note about this clone: Its antigen is currently unknown.

Germline trimming cut 5 bases from V and 2 bases from J; bases unmatched to any gene: 7. This CDR3 has 15 amino acids. Germline V lookup: CDR1 SGHVS, CDR2 FQNEAQ. The PCR made use of 60 Vbeta and 13 Jbeta primers. This table comes from immunoSEQ multiplex PCR, and its TCRdb copy is limited to in-frame clones, with some not included. The sample records 250,000 to 300,000 clones, roughly 86% being singletons. The sample consisted of PBMCs. This receptor was obtained from a woman aged 40 to 50 in good health and CMV-seropositive. The gene calls are TRBV7-8 and TRBJ2-3, with 7 bases identical to TRBD2. The CDR3 coding sequence is TGTGCCAGCAGCCATACTAGCGCGGTCACAGATACGCAGTATTTT. Its protein is CASSHTSAVTDTQYF.